A selection of T cell receptor beta chains follows, all from one sample in a study of blood T cell repertoires in COVID-19. Repertoires were generated with immunoSEQ multiplex PCR, while TCRdb's copy carries only in-frame clones and drops some. The sample yields roughly 150,000 clones, over 80% seen once. Sequenced sample: peripheral blood. These receptors all stem from a woman aged 80 or over with COVID-19, enrolled during active disease. Each CDR3 is given with its conserved first and last residue. A D gene is named only where the DNA matches it firmly. Clone sizes are given selectively: once, few, many, or a class where the clone is expanded.

d_call	v_call	j_call	clone_size	cdr3_nt	cdr3_aa
NA	TRBV9	TRBJ1-5	once	TGTGCCAGCAGCCGGGCCACCGGGGGCAATCAGCCCCAGCATTTT	CASSRATGGNQPQHF
TRBD1	TRBV5-1	TRBJ1-2	NA	TGCGCCAGCAGCAGACAGGGCCGTAACTATGGCTACACCTTC	CASSRQGRNYGYTF
TRBD1	TRBV6-5	TRBJ1-5	once	TGTGCCAGCAAAAAACAGGGGAGCAATCAGCCCCAGCATTTT	CASKKQGSNQPQHF
NA	TRBV2	TRBJ2-3	NA	TGTGCCAGCACCGAGGCGCGGTACCGCACAGATACGCAGTATTTT	CASTEARYRTDTQYF
TRBD1	TRBV7-3	TRBJ1-1	NA	TGTGCCAGCAGCCCCGGACAGGCCACTGAAGCTTTCTTT	CASSPGQATEAFF
TRBD2	TRBV7-2	TRBJ2-7	NA	TGTGCCAGCAGCCCTCGGGGACTAGCCGAATACGAGCAGTACTTC	CASSPRGLAEYEQYF
NA	TRBV4-2	TRBJ1-2	NA	TGTGCCAGCAGCCAAGATATAGGCAGGGGATATGGCTACACCTTC	CASSQDIGRGYGYTF
TRBD1	TRBV29-1	TRBJ1-1	NA	TGCAGCGTCCCGCAGGGGGCGCGCACTGAAGCTTTCTTT	CSVPQGARTEAFF
TRBD1	TRBV24-1	TRBJ1-5	NA	TGTGCCACCAGTACGGGACAGGCCAATCAGCCCCAGCATTTT	CATSTGQANQPQHF
TRBD1	TRBV15	TRBJ1-3	NA	TGTGCCACCAGCGTGGACAGGCTAGTTACTGGAAACACCATATATTTT	CATSVDRLVTGNTIYF
NA	TRBV9	TRBJ1-3	NA	TGTGCCAGCAGCGTAGCGGGCTCTGGAAACACCATATATTTT	CASSVAGSGNTIYF
TRBD1	TRBV5-1	TRBJ2-7	NA	TGCGCCAGCAGTAGCTACAGGGACAGAACCTACGAGCAGTACTTC	CASSSYRDRTYEQYF
TRBD1	TRBV5-4	TRBJ1-1	NA	TGTGCCAGCAGCATCTGGGACAGACCTACTGAAGCTTTCTTT	CASSIWDRPTEAFF
NA	TRBV12-5	TRBJ2-1	NA	TGTGCTAGTGGTGCCGGGGTTGCCTACAATGAGCAGTTCTTC	CASGAGVAYNEQFF
TRBD2	TRBV6-2/TRBV6-3	TRBJ2-1	NA	TGTGCCAGCAGTTACGAGCGGGGGGCTCTCAATGAGCAGTTCTTC	CASSYERGALNEQFF
NA	TRBV20-1	TRBJ2-5	NA	TGCAGTGCTAGTTCTTCCTTGGCTTTCCAAGAGACCCAGTACTTC	CSASSSLAFQETQYF
TRBD1	TRBV9	TRBJ1-2	NA	TGTGCCAGCAGCGCAAACAGGGGGCCGTATGGCTACACCTTC	CASSANRGPYGYTF
NA	TRBV3-1/TRBV3-2	TRBJ1-4	once	TGTGCCAGCAGCCAAAGGGGCGGAAAACTGTTTTTT	CASSQRGGKLFF
TRBD1	TRBV29-1	TRBJ2-1	NA	TGCAGCGTTGGGTCCGGACAGGCCGACTCCTACAATGAGCAGTTCTTC	CSVGSGQADSYNEQFF
NA	TRBV5-1	TRBJ1-2	few	TGCGCCAGCAGCTTGGATGGGGCTCAGGGGCAGGGCTACACCTTC	CASSLDGAQGQGYTF
TRBD2	TRBV5-5	TRBJ2-2	NA	TGTGCCAGCAGCCGGACTAGCACCGGGGAGCTGTTTTTT	CASSRTSTGELFF
TRBD1	TRBV28	TRBJ1-3	NA	TGTGCCAGCAGTTTGGCGTCAGGGGGCAAAGGAAACACCATATATTTT	CASSLASGGKGNTIYF
NA	TRBV5-1	TRBJ1-1	NA	TGCGCCAGCAGCCCTTACACCGGAGGTGACACTGAAGCTTTCTTT	CASSPYTGGDTEAFF
TRBD1	TRBV6-5	TRBJ1-4	NA	TGTGCCAGCAGAATTGGGACAGCACATGAAAAACTGTTTTTT	CASRIGTAHEKLFF
TRBD1	TRBV20-1	TRBJ1-2	NA	TGCAGTGCTAGTATCTCCCTGGGACAGGGGTTCTATGGCTACACCTTC	CSASISLGQGFYGYTF
TRBD1	TRBV2	TRBJ1-6	NA	TGTGCCAGCCGTAGGGACAGGGATTCACCCCTCCACTTT	CASRRDRDSPLHF
TRBD2	TRBV7-9	TRBJ2-2	NA	TGTGCCAGCAGCTTACTTCCGGGAGGGGACACCGGGGAGCTGTTTTTT	CASSLLPGGDTGELFF
NA	TRBV7-3	TRBJ2-7	NA	TGTGCCAGCAGCGAAGGTACGGGAAGGGAGCAGTACTTC	CASSEGTGREQYF
NA	TRBV3-1/TRBV3-2	TRBJ1-4	NA	TGTGCCAGCAGCCGAGCTAATGAAAAACTGTTTTTT	CASSRANEKLFF